Here is one T cell receptor (beta chain) with its context. What it recognizes is unknown. The sample belongs to a study of T cell repertoires in ileal Crohn's disease. Study results and limitations: Compared with non-smokers, active smokers at surgery showed more clonal expansions.

Some clones are missing from TCRdb's copy, which holds only in-frame ones; the method was immunoSEQ multiplex PCR. This table holds around 7,700 clones, 75% to 85% found once. The CDR3 has 14 residues. V was pared by 6 bases and J by 4 bases, with 15 bases between. Germline V gives CDR1 MDHEN, CDR2 SYDVKM. The V and J genes are TRBV28 and TRBJ1-2; D is possibly TRBD1 (6 bases). The specimen sequenced was ileal tissue. The TCR comes from an adult with Crohn's disease. The CDR3 region is CASSLGHRTYGYTF. CDR3 in DNA: TGTGCCAGCAGCCTGGGACACCGAACCTATGGCTACACCTTC.